This T cell receptor (beta chain) is from a study of cytomegalovirus exposure and HLA in healthy donors. This PCR relied on a set of 60 Vbeta primers and 13 Jbeta primers. Measured with immunoSEQ multiplex PCR; TCRdb has only the in-frame clones, and not every one. The sample holds 150,000 to 200,000 clones, 70% to 90% seen once. The study, taken as a whole, reports: For TCR beta chains, V- and J-gene trimming was later linked to a missense DCLRE1C variant. Cytomegalovirus association was listed for under 200 TCR beta chains.

With respect to this clone: Its antigen is undetermined.

The CDR3 covers 16 residues. Germline V gives CDR1 SNHLY, CDR2 FYNNEI. Between the trimmed V and J ends, which lost 6 bases and 0 bases, there was a span of 16 bases. Sequencing was performed on PBMCs. The rearrangement uses TRBV2 and TRBJ2-3, with D perhaps TRBD2 (5 bases). This clonotype originated in a young man in good health and CMV-seropositive. The DNA of the CDR3 is TGTGCCAGCAGACCCGGACCGGGGAAGAGCACAGATACGCAGTATTTT. Amino acid sequence: CASRPGPGKSTDTQYF. The entire variable domain, with the rest obtained from reference TRBV2 and TRBJ2-3, is as follows: EPEVTQTPSHQVTQMGQEVILRCVPISNHLYFYWYRQILGQKVEFLVSFYNNEISEKSEIFDDQFSVERPDGSNFTLKIRSTKLEDSAMYFCASRPGPGKSTDTQYFGPGTRLTVL.